The clone carrying this T cell receptor beta chain has a handful of counts. The antigen remains undetermined. This entry is derived from a study of CD8+ T cells in alopecia areata. Study overall: Tofacitinib was given for 6 to 18 months, then stopped for 6 months. Findings and caveats of the study: While patients received tofacitinib, many expanded lesional clones remained present in scalp and blood. For patients receiving tofacitinib, scalp clonality and expanded CD8+ clones among the top 100 significantly decreased.

Treatment indicated: oral pan-JAK inhibitor, 5-10 mg twice daily. PBMC-derived CD4+ and CD8+ T cells were sorted. Trimming pared 4 bases from V and 0 bases from J, leaving 19 bases between. The CDR3 runs to 17 residues. Germline V CDR1 and CDR2: MGHRA, YSYEKL. As the sequencing template, cDNA was produced by extracting RNA and reverse transcribing it. Clones were read by immunoSEQ multiplex PCR, and TCRdb kept only the in-frame ones, dropping some. The table records approximately 170,000 clones, 60% to 75% of them present only once. The specimen comprised CD4+ T cells sorted from blood, sampled at week 24, from a patient treated with tofacitinib. The rearrangement links TRBV4-1 to TRBJ2-7, with D possibly being TRBD1 or TRBD2 (6 bases each). This receptor was taken from a human donor with alopecia areata. The CDR3 region is CASSPQKGGSSSYEQYF. The DNA of the CDR3 is TGCGCCAGCAGCCCACAAAAGGGGGGCAGCAGCTCCTACGAGCAGTACTTC.